One and the same sample provided the 20 T cell receptor beta chains below, sequenced in a study of T-cell memory formation after mild COVID-19. TCRdb reprocessed the 5' RACE reads via MiXCR and lists one record per CDR3 protein. The sample records fewer than 700,000 distinct CDR3 sequences, less than 25% being singletons. Source material: PBMCs or a T cell subset sorted from them (not recorded which). All receptors come from an adult woman who had mild COVID-19 (a few samples of this study predate the infection). Cell type and time point are not known.

This clonotype has only a few counts. The chain joins TRBV24-1 to TRBJ2-2, with 10 bases aligning to TRBD1. V was pared by 0 bases and J by 4 bases, with 1 base of the junction left unmatched. The CDR3 loop spans 16 amino acids. Germline V gene data show CDR1 as KGHDR and CDR2 as SFDVKD. CDR3 bases: TGTGCCACCAGTGATTTGGGGGACAGGGGCACCGGGGAGCTGTTTTTT. Protein sequence: CATSDLGDRGTGELFF.

The chain uses TRBV2 and TRBJ1-5, with D tentatively TRBD1 (5 bases). The CDR3 is 14 residues long. In germline, CDR1 is SNHLY, CDR2 FYNNEI. Trimming removed 7 bases at V and 1 base at J, with 11 bases between. CDR3 residues: CASKEGQSNQPQHF. As DNA, the CDR3 is TGTGCCAGCAAGGAGGGGCAGAGCAATCAGCCCCAGCATTTT.

In this sample, this clonotype turned up a few times. The CDR3 sequence: CASSYDRGPTGELFF. CDR3 in DNA: TGTGCCAGCAGTTACGACAGGGGACCCACCGGGGAGCTGTTTTTT. The V gene is TRBV6-5, the J gene TRBJ2-2; 8 bases map to TRBD1. The CDR3 totals 15 residues. J gave up 4 bases and V 2 bases, and 3 bases lay outside the gene matches. Germline V gene sequence: CDR1 MNHEY, CDR2 SVGAGI.

This clonotype was observed a handful of times. The chain combines TRBV7-2 with TRBJ2-5; D perhaps matches TRBD1 (6 bases). The ends were cut back, 4 bases at V and 4 bases at J, with 10 bases in the middle. This CDR3 is 13 amino acids long. Germline V gene lookup returns CDR1 SGHTA and CDR2 FQGNSA. The CDR3 nucleotides read TGTGCCAGCAGCTACCTACAGGGAGAGACCCAGTACTTC. This gives the protein CASSYLQGETQYF.

This clonotype has just a few counts. V is TRBV7-2 and J is TRBJ2-7; TRBD2 aligns across 10 bases. The CDR3 runs to 18 residues. Trimming removed 1 base from V and 3 bases from J; junction bases left unmatched: 12. Germline lookup yields CDR1 SGHTA and CDR2 FQGNSA. CDR3 DNA sequence: TGTGCCAGCAGCTTAGTACATTCCAGCGGGAGGGCCTTCTACGAGCAGTACTTC. Protein product: CASSLVHSSGRAFYEQYF.

The chain uses TRBV10-3 and TRBJ2-7, with D possibly being TRBD1 or TRBD2 (5 bases each). Looked up from germline, CDR1 is ENHRY and CDR2 is SYGVKD. This CDR3 has 14 amino acids. V was clipped by 8 bases and J by 1 base, with 15 bases between them. The CDR3 protein is CAIGAGRLSYEQYF. The CDR3 coding sequence is TGTGCCATCGGCGCAGGGAGACTTTCCTACGAGCAGTACTTC.

Only a few counts were recorded for this clonotype. The V gene is TRBV4-2, the J gene TRBJ1-2; 8 bases are a match to TRBD1. This CDR3 contains 14 residues. V shed 0 bases and J 8 bases; nucleotides not matched to a gene: 5. In germline, CDR1 is LGHNA, CDR2 YNFKEQ. The DNA for the CDR3 is TGTGCCAGCAGCCAAGATCCAGGGGGCACCGGCTACACCTTC. It is translated as CASSQDPGGTGYTF.

The chain links TRBV9 to TRBJ2-5, with TRBD2 matching over 13 bases. The CDR3 spans 17 residues. Germline-derived CDR1 and CDR2 are SGDLS and YYNGEE. Trimming removed 5 bases from V and 5 bases from J; junction bases left unmatched: 12. The CDR3, as DNA: TGTGCCAGCAGTTTTAGCCGGACTAGCGGGGGCGGTGAGACCCAGTACTTC. This encodes CASSFSRTSGGGETQYF.

This chain connects TRBV27 to TRBJ2-7, with D possibly matching TRBD1 (6 bases). CDR3 length: 11 amino acids. Looked up from germline, CDR1 is MNHEY and CDR2 is SMNVEV (reference sequence). Trimming took off 5 bases at V and 7 bases at J, with 9 bases between the two ends. CDR3 loop: CASSTTGEQYF. The DNA of the CDR3 is TGTGCCAGCAGTACCACAGGGGAGCAGTACTTC.

This clonotype was counted a few times. The chain has TRBV4-1 and TRBJ1-6; D unresolved. The V and J ends lost 1 base and 12 bases respectively, with 16 bases between them. The CDR3 is made up of 15 amino acids. The germline V gene has CDR1 MGHRA and CDR2 YSYEKL. CDR3 in amino acids: CASSQAPDGVKPLHF. CDR3 coding DNA: TGCGCCAGCAGCCAAGCCCCCGACGGAGTTAAACCCCTCCACTTT.

The V gene is TRBV19, the J gene TRBJ2-3; possibly TRBD2 for D (7 bases). V was shortened by 6 bases and J by 4 bases, with 11 bases between the two germline ends. There are 13 residues in the CDR3. Germline V lookup: CDR1 LNHDA, CDR2 SQIVND (reference sequence). CDR3 loop: CASRGGAADTQYF. For the CDR3, the DNA is TGTGCCAGTAGAGGGGGGGCCGCAGATACGCAGTATTTT. Variable domain in full (rest from reference TRBV19 and TRBJ2-3): DGGITQSPKYLFRKEGQNVTLSCEQNLNHDAMYWYRQDPGQGLRLIYYSQIVNDFQKGDIAEGYSVSREKKESFPLTVTSAQKNPTAFYLCASRGGAADTQYFGPGTRLTVL.

The V call is TRBV15, the J call TRBJ2-3; 8 bases agree with TRBD1. With V trimmed by 0 bases and J by 4 bases, 3 bases remained unmatched. Germline V gives CDR1 LNHNV, CDR2 YYDKDF (reference sequence). This CDR3 comprises 15 residues. In DNA, the CDR3 is TGTGCCACCAGCAGAGATACAGGGGGGCCAGATACGCAGTATTTT. Residues: CATSRDTGGPDTQYF.

Remarks on this clonotype: At one end the junction does not follow the germline gene, possibly because of a read error. The chain has TRBV20-1 and TRBJ2-1, with a possible D match to TRBD2 (5 bases). Germline V gives CDR1 DFQATT, CDR2 SNEGSKA (reference sequence). The CDR3 runs to 13 residues. The CDR3 spells CSASRLSEDEQLF. The CDR3 bases are TGCAGTGCTAGCAGACTCTCGGAGGATGAGCAGTTATTC.

The chain uses TRBV10-3 and TRBJ2-1, with 7 bases fitting TRBD1. With V trimmed by 3 bases and J by 1 base, 6 bases remained unmatched. The V gene's germline CDR1 is ENHRY and CDR2 SYGVKD. The length of the CDR3 is 16 residues. CDR3 coding DNA: TGTGCCATCAGTGATCGACAGGGAGAGTCCTACAATGAGCAGTTCTTC. It translates to CAISDRQGESYNEQFF.

V and J are TRBV7-9 and TRBJ2-1, with D possibly TRBD2 on 6 matching bases. The CDR3 covers 17 residues. Trimming stripped 5 bases from V and 0 bases from J, with 17 bases between. Germline CDR1 SEHNR, CDR2 FQNEAQ (reference sequence). The CDR3, as DNA: TGTGCCAGCAGCCTTAGTGGTCGGGGGAGCTCCTACAATGAGCAGTTCTTC. It encodes CASSLSGRGSSYNEQFF.

V and J are TRBV27 and TRBJ2-1; TRBD2 matches 8 bases. The CDR3 totals 16 residues. CDR1 MNHEY and CDR2 SMNVEV come from the germline V gene (reference sequence). V shed 2 bases, J shed 6 bases, and the junction held 9 bases outside the gene matches. CDR3 loop: CASSLVGLGLFNEQFF. In DNA, the CDR3 is TGTGCCAGCAGTTTAGTGGGACTAGGCCTTTTCAATGAGCAGTTCTTC.

This clonotype showed up just a few times. The V and J genes are TRBV18 and TRBJ2-7; 9 nucleotides align to TRBD1. Germline V gene sequence: CDR1 KGHSH, CDR2 LQKENI. CDR3 length equals 12 residues. The V and J ends lost 4 bases and 6 bases, in that order; junction bases with no gene match: 1. The CDR3 DNA reads as TGTGCCAGCTCACAGGGACAGGGCGAGCAGTACTTC. Translation gives CASSQGQGEQYF.

V is TRBV7-8 and J is TRBJ2-7, with unresolved D. There are 17 residues in the CDR3. Germline V gives CDR1 SGHVS, CDR2 FQNEAQ. V lost 4 bases and J 0 bases, leaving 19 bases between the germline ends. This CDR3 is CASSSLGPGSYSYEQYF. The CDR3 DNA reads as TGTGCCAGCAGCTCACTGGGCCCTGGCAGTTACTCCTACGAGCAGTACTTC. Complete variable domain (other parts from reference TRBV7-8 and TRBJ2-7): GAGVSQSPRYKVAKRGQDVALRCDPISGHVSLFWYQQALGQGPEFLTYFQNEAQLDKSGLPSDRFFAERPEGSVSTLKIQRTQQEDSAVYLCASSSLGPGSYSYEQYFGPGTRLTVT.

This clonotype has only a few counts. The rearrangement joins TRBV20-1 to TRBJ2-4; 8 bases agree with TRBD2. V lost 0 bases, J lost 2 bases, and 6 bases stayed unmatched. CDR1 is DFQATT and CDR2 is SNEGSKA in the germline V gene (reference sequence). The CDR3 covers 16 residues. This chain's CDR3 is CSARDVIAGPKNIQYF. The DNA for the CDR3 is TGCAGTGCTAGAGATGTAATAGCGGGACCCAAAAACATTCAGTACTTC.

This clonotype has a handful of counts. V gene TRBV4-2 combines with J gene TRBJ2-5; 12 bases map to TRBD2. The germline V gene encodes CDR1 LGHNA and CDR2 YNFKEQ. After removal of 1 base from V and 5 bases from J, the junction contained 14 bases not matched to a gene. This CDR3 region has 19 residues. CDR3 residues: CASSQAIGLAGGLKETQYF. CDR3 sequence (DNA): TGTGCCAGCAGCCAAGCTATTGGGCTAGCGGGGGGGCTAAAGGAGACCCAGTACTTC.